Each of the 23 T cell receptor beta chains below was sequenced from the same sample in a study of blood T cell repertoires in COVID-19 (dated by TCRdb to 2019 to 2021). Library construction relied on the immunoSEQ multiplex PCR assay. TCRdb took this table from immuneACCESS and kept in-frame rearrangements with V and J called. Such tables lack part of the clones; where checked against another copy, unresolved V genes explain under half of the gap, and the rest is unexplained. The table for this sample lists under 95,000 clones; roughly three quarters of them were counted only once. The ten top clones hold over 9% of the sample. Sequenced: peripheral blood. The receptors were sampled from a man aged 70-80 years with acute or convalescent COVID-19.

This clone was seen more than once but under ten times. This chain joins TRBV7-6 and TRBJ2-1; TRBD2 agrees at 10 bases. The CDR3 runs 15 residues. V was pared by 5 bases and J by 4 bases, with 5 bases of the junction left unmatched. CDR1 and CDR2 (germline): SGHVS, FNYEAQ. CDR3 DNA: TGTGCCAGCAGCGCCCTAGCGGGGGCTTACAATGAGCAGTTCTTC. Translation: CASSALAGAYNEQFF.

This clone was observed a few times. The J gene is TRBJ1-1, the V gene TRBV6-1; TRBD1 agrees at 8 bases. V was clipped by 2 bases and J by 5 bases; unmatched bases: 7. This CDR3 contains 15 residues. CDR1 and CDR2 (germline): MNHNS, SASEGT. The CDR3 sequence is CASSERTGGETEAFF. CDR3 bases: TGTGCCAGCAGTGAAAGAACAGGGGGAGAGACTGAAGCTTTCTTT.

In its sample, this clone was seen once. The rearrangement links TRBV28 to TRBJ1-5, with a weak D call TRBD1 (5 bases). V was trimmed by 6 bases and J by 6 bases, leaving 15 bases between them. Germline CDR1 MDHEN, CDR2 SYDVKM. The CDR3 is 14 residues long. CDR3 amino acids: CASRRDFRGQPQHF. CDR3 in DNA: TGTGCCAGCAGGAGGGACTTTCGGGGTCAGCCCCAGCATTTT.

The chain couples TRBV29-1 to TRBJ2-7; D perhaps matches TRBD2 (5 bases). Germline V gene data show CDR1 as SQVTM and CDR2 as ANQGSEA. The length of the CDR3 is 12 residues. The ends were cut back, 3 bases at V and 7 bases at J, with 13 bases in the middle. The CDR3 bases are TGCAGCGTTGAGTACTTTGGCGGGGAGCAGTACTTC. Translated, it gives CSVEYFGGEQYF.

In this sample, this clone turned up a few times. This rearrangement joins TRBV13 to TRBJ2-5; D perhaps matches TRBD2 (6 bases). The length of the CDR3 is 16 residues. The V gene lost 3 bases and the J gene lost 5 bases, with 19 bases spanning the gap. The germline V gene has CDR1 PRHDT and CDR2 FYEKMQ (reference sequence). The CDR3 is CASSFMNLRGGETQYF. The CDR3, as DNA: TGTGCCAGCAGCTTCATGAATTTGCGGGGTGGGGAGACCCAGTACTTC.

The chain combines TRBV3-1 (or the pseudogene TRBV3-2) with TRBJ1-5; weak D call: TRBD1 (5 bases). The germline gives CDR1 LGHDT, CDR2 YNNKEL (reference sequence). V was cut by 0 bases and J by 7 bases, with 10 bases left in between. This CDR3 spans 14 amino acids. CDR3 amino acids: CASSQDLWGQPQHF. In DNA form, the CDR3 reads TGTGCCAGCAGCCAAGATCTGTGGGGCCAGCCCCAGCATTTT.

This sequence joins TRBV5-1 and TRBJ2-5, with 9 bases that match TRBD2. The V gene end was trimmed by 7 bases and the J gene end by 1 base; junction bases not matched to a gene: 8. CDR3 length: 15 residues. CDR1 SGHRS and CDR2 YFSETQ come from the germline V gene. In DNA, the CDR3 is TGCGCCAGCGGGGGTAGCGGGGGCCTCCAAGAGACCCAGTACTTC. Translation: CASGGSGGLQETQYF.

The chain uses TRBV4-1 and TRBJ2-5, with D tentatively TRBD1 (5 bases). The germline gives CDR1 MGHRA, CDR2 YSYEKL. The CDR3 runs to 12 residues. V lost 3 bases to trimming and J lost 5 bases, with 7 bases between them. The CDR3 spells CASSHNRETQYF. CDR3 coding DNA: TGCGCCAGCAGCCATAACAGGGAGACCCAGTACTTC.

A few counts support this clone. The rearrangement links TRBV3-1 (or the pseudogene TRBV3-2) to TRBJ2-7; D possibly corresponds to TRBD1 (5 bases). There are 15 residues in the CDR3. Trimming stripped 0 bases from V and 6 bases from J, with 15 bases between. CDR1 is LGHDT, CDR2 YNNKEL, per germline (reference sequence). CDR3 amino acids: CASSQDGAGAAEQYF. CDR3 coding DNA: TGTGCCAGCAGCCAAGATGGGGCAGGCGCCGCCGAGCAGTACTTC.

This rearrangement joins TRBV2 to TRBJ2-5, with 8 bases matching TRBD1. The germline V gene encodes CDR1 SNHLY and CDR2 FYNNEI. J lost 5 bases, V lost 6 bases, and 8 bases had no gene match. The CDR3 runs 14 residues. The CDR3 coding sequence is TGTGCCAGCAGGTCGGACAGGGTGGTGGAGACCCAGTACTTC. This encodes CASRSDRVVETQYF. The complete variable domain, with remaining parts taken from reference TRBV2 and TRBJ2-5, reads EPEVTQTPSHQVTQMGQEVILRCVPISNHLYFYWYRQILGQKVEFLVSFYNNEISEKSEIFDDQFSVERPDGSNFTLKIRSTKLEDSAMYFCASRSDRVVETQYFGPGTRLLVL.

V is TRBV5-3 and J is TRBJ1-4; D unclear. TRBV5-3 is noted as an ORF with a role that remains uncertain. V dropped 2 bases and J dropped 6 bases, with 11 bases sitting between them. CDR3 length: 14 residues. The CDR3 loop is CARSFLREDEKLFF. DNA for the CDR3: TGTGCCAGAAGCTTCTTGCGGGAGGATGAAAAACTGTTTTTT.

This clone was counted only a few times. The chain uses TRBV28 and TRBJ1-1, with 7 bases that match TRBD1. V shed 4 bases and J 0 bases; nucleotides not matched to a gene: 5. The CDR3 covers 15 residues. The germline V gene has CDR1 MDHEN and CDR2 SYDVKM. The CDR3 nucleotides are TGTGCCAGCAGTTGGGACAGCTTCATGAACACTGAAGCTTTCTTT. Its protein product is CASSWDSFMNTEAFF.

The table lists this clone with a few counts. The chain uses TRBV6-6 and TRBJ1-5; 11 bases agree with TRBD1. CDR3 length: 15 amino acids. J gave up 5 bases and V 8 bases, and 8 bases lay outside the gene matches. Germline values: CDR1 MNHNY, CDR2 SVGAGI (reference sequence). Here the CDR3 reads CASGGQGARDQPQHF. The DNA for the CDR3 is TGTGCCAGCGGTGGACAGGGGGCAAGGGATCAGCCCCAGCATTTT.

The chain couples TRBV28 to TRBJ2-3; 7 bases align to TRBD1. The CDR3 spans 14 residues. Germline assignment: CDR1 MDHEN and CDR2 SYDVKM. Trimming took 5 bases from V and 7 from J; bases not matched to a gene: 9. CDR3 sequence reads: CASSPRDRGYTQYF. The CDR3 coding sequence is TGTGCCAGCAGTCCCCGGGACAGAGGATATACGCAGTATTTT.

The V call is TRBV3-1 (or the pseudogene TRBV3-2), the J call TRBJ1-1; D is unclear. The CDR3 has 17 amino acids. CDR1 LGHDT and CDR2 YNNKEL come from the germline V gene (reference sequence). Trimming pared 3 bases from V and 2 bases from J, leaving 19 bases between. CDR3 sequence reads: CASSQLFRGFGNTEAFF. Here the CDR3 DNA reads TGTGCCAGCAGCCAGTTATTCCGGGGATTTGGTAACACTGAAGCTTTCTTT.

The chain links TRBV6-2 or TRBV6-3 to TRBJ2-7, with 8 positions matching TRBD2. The germline CDR1 and CDR2 sequences are MNHEY and SVGEGT. This CDR3 has 15 residues. Trimming took 5 bases from V and 2 from J; bases not matched to a gene: 8. The CDR3 spells CASSPGLVPPYEQYF. As DNA, the CDR3 is TGTGCCAGCAGTCCGGGACTAGTCCCCCCCTACGAGCAGTACTTC.

The chain recombines TRBV15 with TRBJ1-5; D possibly corresponds to TRBD1 (5 bases). V was trimmed by 3 bases and J by 4 bases, leaving 10 bases between them. CDR3 length: 14 residues. CDR1 LNHNV and CDR2 YYDKDF come from the germline V gene (reference sequence). The CDR3 DNA follows: TGTGCCACCAGCAGCGCAAGGGGAAATCAGCCCCAGCATTTT. It encodes CATSSARGNQPQHF.

The chain combines TRBV20-1 with TRBJ2-3; the match to TRBD2 covers 8 bases. The CDR3 consists of 16 residues. V lost 3 bases to trimming and J lost 2 bases; unmatched junction nucleotides: 10. CDR1 and CDR2 (germline): DFQATT, SNEGSKA (reference sequence). This CDR3 reads CSASIPQRGTTDTQYF. The CDR3 coding sequence is TGCAGTGCTAGTATCCCCCAGCGGGGGACCACAGATACGCAGTATTTT.

The chain recombines TRBV6-5 with TRBJ2-1; 10 nucleotides align to TRBD2. The CDR3 is 15 residues long. Trimming cost V 0 bases and J 8 bases; bases outside gene matches: 4. The germline V gene encodes CDR1 MNHEY and CDR2 SVGAGI. The DNA of the CDR3 is TGTGCCAGCAGTTACTCAAGCGGGGGGGCCCATGAGCAGTTCTTC. This codes for CASSYSSGGAHEQFF.

The chain recombines TRBV6-2 or TRBV6-3 with TRBJ2-7; D may be TRBD2 (5 bases). This CDR3 has 16 amino acids. Looked up from germline, CDR1 is MNHEY and CDR2 is SVGEGT. Between the trimmed V and J ends, which lost 0 bases and 0 bases, there was a span of 12 bases. The CDR3, as DNA: TGTGCCAGCAGTTACTCGAGGGTGGGTCTCTCCTACGAGCAGTACGTC. Protein sequence: CASSYSRVGLSYEQYV.

The chain recombines TRBV19 with TRBJ2-2; D is possibly TRBD1 (5 bases). Per the germline V gene, CDR1 is LNHDA and CDR2 is SQIVND (reference sequence). CDR3 length: 15 amino acids. The V and J ends lost 5 bases and 5 bases respectively, with 15 bases between them. The CDR3 loop reads CASSLGLGRTGELFF. CDR3 nucleotide sequence: TGTGCCAGTAGTTTGGGCCTGGGGCGAACCGGGGAGCTGTTTTTT. The full variable domain, rest sourced from reference TRBV19 and TRBJ2-2, is DGGITQSPKYLFRKEGQNVTLSCEQNLNHDAMYWYRQDPGQGLRLIYYSQIVNDFQKGDIAEGYSVSREKKESFPLTVTSAQKNPTAFYLCASSLGLGRTGELFFGEGSRLTVL.

V is TRBV12-3 or TRBV12-4 and J is TRBJ2-7, with 7 bases matching TRBD1. Trimming at V came to 5 bases and at J to 7 bases, leaving 5 bases not matched to a gene. This CDR3 spans 12 amino acids. CDR3 sequence reads: CASSGGQSEQYF. CDR3 nucleotide sequence: TGTGCCAGCAGTGGGGGACAGTCAGAGCAGTACTTC.

The chain is built from TRBV19 and TRBJ2-3; possible D gene TRBD1, 6 bases. The V gene's germline CDR1 is LNHDA and CDR2 SQIVND (reference sequence). The CDR3 totals 15 residues. Between the trimmed V and J ends, which lost 1 base and 2 bases, there was a span of 10 bases. The CDR3 bases are TGTGCCAGTAGTATAGTAGGGGGAAACACAGATACGCAGTATTTT. Translating it yields CASSIVGGNTDTQYF.